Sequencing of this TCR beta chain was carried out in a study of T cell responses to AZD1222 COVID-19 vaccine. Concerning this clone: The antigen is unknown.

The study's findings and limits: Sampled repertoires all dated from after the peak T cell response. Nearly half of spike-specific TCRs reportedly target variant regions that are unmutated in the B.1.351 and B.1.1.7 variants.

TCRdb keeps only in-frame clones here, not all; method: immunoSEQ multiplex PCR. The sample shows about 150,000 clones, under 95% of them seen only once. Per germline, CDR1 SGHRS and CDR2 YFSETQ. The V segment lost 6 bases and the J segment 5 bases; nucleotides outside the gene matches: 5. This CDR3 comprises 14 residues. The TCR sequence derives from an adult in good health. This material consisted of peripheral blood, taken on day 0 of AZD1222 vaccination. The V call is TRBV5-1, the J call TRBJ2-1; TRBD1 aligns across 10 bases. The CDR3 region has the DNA TGCGCCAGCACCCTTGGGACAGGGGACAATGAGCAGTTCTTC. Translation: CASTLGTGDNEQFF.